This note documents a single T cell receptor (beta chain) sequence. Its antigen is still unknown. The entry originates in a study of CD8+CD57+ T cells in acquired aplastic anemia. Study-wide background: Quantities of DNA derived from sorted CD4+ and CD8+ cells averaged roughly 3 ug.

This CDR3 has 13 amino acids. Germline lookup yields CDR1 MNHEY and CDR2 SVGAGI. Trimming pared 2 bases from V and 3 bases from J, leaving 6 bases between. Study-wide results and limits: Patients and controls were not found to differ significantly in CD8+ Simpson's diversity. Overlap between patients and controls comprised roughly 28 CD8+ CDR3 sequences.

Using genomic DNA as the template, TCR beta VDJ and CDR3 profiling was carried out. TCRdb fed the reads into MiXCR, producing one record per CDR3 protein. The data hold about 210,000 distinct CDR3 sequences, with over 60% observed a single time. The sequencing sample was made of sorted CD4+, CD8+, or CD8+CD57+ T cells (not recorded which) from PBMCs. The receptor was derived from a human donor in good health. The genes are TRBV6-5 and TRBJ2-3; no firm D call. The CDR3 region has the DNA TGTGCCAGCAGTTACAGACTGACAGATACGCAGTATTTT. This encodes CASSYRLTDTQYF.